Listed here are 3 T cell receptor beta chains from one sample, sequenced in a study of shared clonotypes between healthy human individuals. Using immunoSEQ multiplex PCR, the repertoire was profiled, and TCRdb retains in-frame clones only, with some absent. The sample has 1 million to 1.3 million clones; 75% to 80% are singletons. Input material: memory CD4+ T cells from PBMCs. The subset is: CD45RA-negative fraction. All receptors come from a man younger than 30 in good health. Some clones in this sample may be carry-over from other donors' samples.

This sequence joins TRBV6-1 and TRBJ2-5; D ambiguous. V was trimmed by 0 bases and J by 5 bases, leaving 16 bases between them. The CDR3 is 16 amino acids. Germline V gives CDR1 MNHNS, CDR2 SASEGT. Written as DNA, the CDR3 is TGTGCCAGCAGTGAAGCGCTCGTTCGGGCTGCGGAGACCCAGTACTTC. Its translation: CASSEALVRAAETQYF.

Turning to this clone: The same CDR3 is also encoded by other DNA sequences in this sample. The chain links TRBV28 to TRBJ2-5; TRBD2 matches at 12 bases. Germline V gives CDR1 MDHEN, CDR2 SYDVKM. This CDR3 is built from 14 residues. V was clipped by 3 bases and J by 5 bases; unmatched bases: 1. In DNA form, the CDR3 reads TGTGCCAGCAGTTTGCTAGCGGGAGGGGAGACCCAGTACTTC. It codes for CASSLLAGGETQYF.

The gene calls are TRBV18 and TRBJ2-5; D ambiguous. The germline V and J ends were trimmed by 4 bases and 5 bases, with 11 bases remaining between them. The CDR3 runs 13 residues. Germline CDR1 and CDR2: KGHSH and LQKENI. This CDR3 is CASSLHKGETQYF. Written as DNA, the CDR3 is TGTGCCAGCTCACTTCATAAAGGGGAGACCCAGTACTTC.